This T cell receptor beta chain was found in a study of CD8+CD57+ T cells in acquired aplastic anemia. TCR beta VDJ and CDR3 profiles were obtained from a genomic DNA template. TCRdb ran MiXCR on the reads and lists one entry per CDR3 protein. The data show approximately 270,000 distinct CDR3 sequences, 50% to 70% seen once. The CDR3 has 14 amino acids. V lost 1 base and J lost 6, with 12 bases in between. Per the germline V gene, CDR1 is SGHTA and CDR2 is FQGNSA. This clonotype originated in a human donor with severe aplastic anemia or a healthy control (not recorded which). Sequencing was carried out using sorted CD4+, CD8+, or CD8+CD57+ T cells (not recorded which) from PBMCs. The chain links TRBV7-2 to TRBJ1-1; tentatively, D is TRBD1 (5 bases). The CDR3 DNA follows: TGTGCCAGCAGCTTAGATGCGGGACTAGCTGAAGCTTTCTTT. Its protein is CASSLDAGLAEAFF.